Each of the 20 T cell receptor beta chains below was sequenced from the same sample in a study of cytomegalovirus exposure and HLA in healthy donors. A multiplex PCR was run with 60 Vbeta primers and 13 Jbeta primers. Profiled with immunoSEQ multiplex PCR; TCRdb holds only in-frame clones, not every one. Of around 140,000 clones listed, less than 85% are singletons. The source material was PBMCs. The source of these receptors is a man in his forties or fifties in good health and CMV-seronegative.

V is TRBV4-3 and J is TRBJ1-2; D is ambiguous. CDR3 length: 13 amino acids. The V end was cut by 6 bases, the J end by 3 bases, with 11 bases between. Looked up from germline, CDR1 is LGHNA and CDR2 is YSLEER. The CDR3 bases are TGCGCCAGCAGGCCCGCCGCGGACTATGGCTACACCTTC. Translating it yields CASRPAADYGYTF.

J is TRBJ1-2 and V is TRBV7-3; TRBD1 matches at 7 bases. The V gene end was trimmed by 5 bases and the J gene end by 8 bases; junction bases not matched to a gene: 14. From germline, CDR1 is SGHTA and CDR2 FQGTGA. This CDR3 is 15 amino acids long. The CDR3 protein is CASSLQGGQGYGYTF. The CDR3 region has the DNA TGTGCCAGCAGCCTTCAGGGGGGCCAAGGGTACGGCTACACCTTC.

The chain combines TRBV7-2 with TRBJ2-5, with TRBD2 identical over 7 bases. The end of the DNA is better explained by TRBJ2-7, so the J call may be wrong. CDR1 SGHTA and CDR2 FQGNSA come from the germline V gene. The CDR3 runs 14 residues. CDR3 amino acids: CASSLAGTTYEQYF. Written as DNA, the CDR3 is TGTGCCAGCAGCTTAGCGGGGACTACCTACGAGCAGTACTTC.

The chain employs TRBV27 and TRBJ2-1; 10 nucleotides align to TRBD2. This CDR3 is 16 amino acids long. Germline values: CDR1 MNHEY, CDR2 SMNVEV (reference sequence). V was pared by 3 bases and J by 10 bases, with 12 bases of the junction left unmatched. The CDR3, as DNA: TGTGCCAGCAGTTTGTTGCAAGCGGGAGGGCCAGGGGAGCAGTTCTTC. Encoded protein: CASSLLQAGGPGEQFF.

The rearrangement links TRBV9 to TRBJ2-7; 7 positions agree with TRBD2. The germline CDR1 and CDR2 sequences are SGDLS and YYNGEE. Trimming removed 0 bases from V and 5 bases from J; junction bases left unmatched: 5. The CDR3 is 14 residues long. CDR3 sequence reads: CASSVEAGADEQYF. The DNA for the CDR3 is TGTGCCAGCAGCGTAGAGGCGGGAGCGGACGAGCAGTACTTC.

The table lists this clone with a few counts. The rearrangement uses TRBV19 and TRBJ2-5; TRBD1 aligns across 8 bases. V lost 8 bases to trimming and J lost 4 bases; unmatched junction nucleotides: 12. Per the germline V gene, CDR1 is LNHDA and CDR2 is SQIVND (reference sequence). This CDR3 is 15 amino acids long. CDR3 DNA sequence: TGTGCCAGTCGTCAGCTAGCAGGGGGCCCAGAGACCCAGTACTTC. It encodes CASRQLAGGPETQYF.

This chain uses TRBV6-1 with TRBJ2-5; 10 bases match TRBD1. There are 13 residues in the CDR3. Trimming removed 6 bases from V and 11 bases from J; junction bases left unmatched: 9. In germline, CDR1 is MNHNS, CDR2 SASEGT. In DNA form, the CDR3 reads TGTGCCAGCAGGGACAGGGGGGGTCGGGAGCAGTACTTC. Protein sequence: CASRDRGGREQYF.

V and J are TRBV19 and TRBJ2-7; tentatively, D is TRBD1 (5 bases). Germline V gene sequence: CDR1 LNHDA, CDR2 SQIVND (reference sequence). V lost 3 bases, J lost 6 bases, and 12 bases lay in between. There are 13 residues in the CDR3. This CDR3 is CASSMFRVSEQYF. In nucleotides, the CDR3 is TGTGCCAGTAGTATGTTCAGGGTGTCCGAGCAGTACTTC. Supplemented by reference TRBV19 and TRBJ2-7, the full variable domain reads DGGITQSPKYLFRKEGQNVTLSCEQNLNHDAMYWYRQDPGQGLRLIYYSQIVNDFQKGDIAEGYSVSREKKESFPLTVTSAQKNPTAFYLCASSMFRVSEQYFGPGTRLTVT.

V usage is TRBV7-2 and J usage is TRBJ1-6; 8 bases align to TRBD1. The CDR3 sequence is 15 residues long. V was clipped by 4 bases and J by 6 bases; unmatched bases: 5. Per germline, CDR1 SGHTA and CDR2 FQGNSA. CDR3 DNA: TGTGCCAGCAGCTGGGGACAGGCGATTAATTCACCCCTCCACTTT. As protein: CASSWGQAINSPLHF.

This clone is a singleton in its sample. The J gene is TRBJ2-1, the V gene TRBV7-5; TRBD2 is the table's D call and was not checked against the DNA. TRBV7-5 is listed as a pseudogene. This CDR3 contains 11 residues. The CDR3 loop reads CARSLLAEQFF. The CDR3 DNA follows: TGTGCCAGAAGCTTATTAGCTGAGCAGTTCTTC.

The rearrangement uses TRBV2 and TRBJ1-1; TRBD1 aligns across 7 bases. The CDR3 sequence is 14 residues long. Germline CDR1 SNHLY, CDR2 FYNNEI. With 8 bases clipped from V and 1 base from J, the junction kept 7 bases outside the gene matches. CDR3 residues: CASLLDRTNTEAFF. The CDR3 DNA reads TGTGCCAGCCTACTGGACAGGACGAACACTGAAGCTTTCTTT.

The table lists this clone with a few counts. The genes are TRBV28 and TRBJ2-3, with TRBD1 matching over 9 bases. Germline V lookup: CDR1 MDHEN, CDR2 SYDVKM. The CDR3 totals 17 residues. V gave up 4 bases and J gave up 7 bases; unmatched junction bases: 15. CDR3 loop: CASSSHNPGQGLNTQYF. Written as DNA, the CDR3 is TGTGCCAGCAGTTCACACAACCCGGGACAGGGTTTAAATACGCAGTATTTT.

The genes are TRBV16 and TRBJ2-5, with 7 bases identical to TRBD1. J gave up 1 base and V 2 bases, and 7 bases lay outside the gene matches. The CDR3 loop spans 16 amino acids. Germline V gives CDR1 KGHSY, CDR2 FQNENV. The DNA of the CDR3 is TGTGCCAGCAGCCAAGGGACAGCGAAACTCCAAGAGACCCAGTACTTC. This sequence encodes CASSQGTAKLQETQYF.

V is TRBV5-1 and J is TRBJ2-5; no clear D gene. The J call is doubtful: the DNA matches TRBJ2-7 better. CDR1 SGHRS and CDR2 YFSETQ come from the germline V gene. The length of the CDR3 is 13 residues. The CDR3 sequence: CASSSPSSYEQYF. CDR3 nucleotides: TGCGCCAGCAGCTCCCCGAGCTCCTACGAGCAGTACTTC.

The CDR3 DNA reads as TGTGCCAGCAGCCTGGACAGAAGCTCTGGGGCCAACGTCCTGACTTTC. This translates into CASSLDRSSGANVLTF. The rearrangement uses TRBV7-2 and TRBJ2-6; tentative D call: TRBD1 (6 bases). The CDR3 spans 16 residues. Trimming stripped 5 bases from V and 0 bases from J, with 11 bases between. CDR1 is SGHTA, CDR2 FQGNSA, per germline.

The rearrangement links TRBV5-4 to TRBJ1-2, with TRBD1 identical over 8 bases. After removal of 1 base from V and 4 bases from J, the junction contained 3 bases not matched to a gene. This CDR3 has 14 residues. Germline values: CDR1 SGHNT, CDR2 YYREEE (reference sequence). The CDR3 DNA follows: TGTGCCAGCAGCTTGAACAGGGGGTCCTATGGCTACACCTTC. Translated: CASSLNRGSYGYTF. The full variable domain, its missing parts supplied by reference TRBV5-4 and TRBJ1-2, is ETGVTQSPTHLIKTRGQQVTLRCSSQSGHNTVSWYQQALGQGPQFIFQYYREEENGRGNFPPRFSGLQFPNYSSELNVNALELDDSALYLCASSLNRGSYGYTFGSGTRLTVV.

This clone was recorded only once. The chain is built from TRBV11-2 and TRBJ1-2; tentatively, D is TRBD1 (6 bases). The CDR3 runs 13 residues. CDR1 SGHAT and CDR2 FQNNGV come from the germline V gene. Trimming removed 5 bases at V and 2 bases at J, with 9 bases between. DNA for the CDR3: TGTGCCAGCAGCCCTCAGGGGAACTATGGCTACACCTTC. Amino acids: CASSPQGNYGYTF. Together with reference TRBV11-2 and TRBJ1-2, the CDR3 gives the full variable domain: EAGVAQSPRYKIIEKRQSVAFWCNPISGHATLYWYQQILGQGPKLLIQFQNNGVVDDSQLPKDRFSAERLKGVDSTLKIQPAKLEDSAVYLCASSPQGNYGYTFGSGTRLTVV.

The chain couples TRBV5-1 to TRBJ2-7, with 7 bases that match TRBD2. CDR3 length: 16 amino acids. CDR1 is SGHRS, CDR2 YFSETQ, per germline. The ends lost 0 bases at V and 0 bases at J; junction bases unmatched: 6. CDR3 amino acids: CASSLVAGDSSYEQYF. In DNA form, the CDR3 reads TGCGCCAGCAGCTTGGTTGCGGGAGACAGCTCCTACGAGCAGTACTTC. The whole variable domain, remainder taken from reference TRBV5-1 and TRBJ2-7, is KAGVTQTPRYLIKTRGQQVTLSCSPISGHRSVSWYQQTPGQGLQFLFEYFSETQRNKGNFPGRFSGRQFSNSRSEMNVSTLELGDSALYLCASSLVAGDSSYEQYFGPGTRLTVT.

This rearrangement joins TRBV30 to TRBJ2-7, with 7 nucleotides matching TRBD2. The V gene end was trimmed by 7 bases and the J gene end by 6 bases; junction bases not matched to a gene: 12. The CDR3 is made up of 13 amino acids. The V gene's germline CDR1 is GTSNPN and CDR2 SVGIG (reference sequence). The CDR3 nucleotides read TGTGCCTCAAACGGGGGAGGGCTTGGCGAGCAGTACTTC. Its protein is CASNGGGLGEQYF.

This clone has just a few counts. The chain recombines TRBV29-1 with TRBJ2-7; D may be TRBD2 (6 bases). CDR3 length equals 11 residues. V gave up 6 bases and J gave up 7 bases, with 13 bases separating them. Per the germline V gene, CDR1 is SQVTM and CDR2 is ANQGSEA. The CDR3 spells CSVGGASEQYF. Written as DNA, the CDR3 is TGCAGCGTAGGAGGGGCGAGTGAGCAGTACTTC.